This T cell receptor (beta chain) was captured in a study of blood T cells in healthy people across ages. Study results and limitations: Strong correlation existed between TCR beta diversity and naive T cell percentage.

Combining a sample-barcoded 5' primer with a J-beta primer mix, a second PCR ran for roughly 7 to 12 cycles. One entry per CDR3 protein results from TCRdb running MiXCR on the 5' RACE reads. The sample lists fewer than 750,000 distinct CDR3 sequences, roughly 43% occurring once. Germline V gene lookup returns CDR1 MNHEY and CDR2 SVGAGI. The CDR3 sequence is 14 residues long. As regards this clonotype: What it recognizes is unknown. This may be a read error: a much more frequent sequence differs by one nucleotide.

Each sample yielded at least 6 million isolated PBMCs. Specimen: blood. This receptor was obtained from a man of 80 years or more in good health. The gene calls are TRBV6-5 and TRBJ1-5; a possible D gene is TRBD1 (5 bases). Written as DNA, the CDR3 is TGTGCCAGCAGTACGGGGTGGGGGGATCAGCCCCGGCATTTT. It translates to CASSTGWGDQPRHF.